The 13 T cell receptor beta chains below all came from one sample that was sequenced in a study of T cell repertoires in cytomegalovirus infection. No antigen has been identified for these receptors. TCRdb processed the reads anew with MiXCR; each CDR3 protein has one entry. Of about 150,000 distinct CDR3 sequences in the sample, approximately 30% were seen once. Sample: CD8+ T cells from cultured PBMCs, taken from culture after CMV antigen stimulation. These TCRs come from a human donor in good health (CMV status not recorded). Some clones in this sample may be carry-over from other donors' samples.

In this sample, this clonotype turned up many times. CDR3 coding DNA: TGTGCCAGCAGCTTTTCCCTTGGACAGATCAATAGCAATCAGCCCCAGCATTTT. This codes for CASSFSLGQINSNQPQHF. The V gene is TRBV5-6, the J gene TRBJ1-5, with D possibly TRBD1 on 6 matching bases. CDR1 and CDR2 from the germline V gene are SGHDT and YYEEEE. V dropped 2 bases and J dropped 0 bases, with 18 bases sitting between them. The CDR3 spans 18 residues.

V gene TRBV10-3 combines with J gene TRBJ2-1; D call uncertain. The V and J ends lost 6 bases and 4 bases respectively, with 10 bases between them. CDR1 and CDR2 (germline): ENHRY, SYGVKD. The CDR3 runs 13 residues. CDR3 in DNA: TGTGCCATCAGACCCGGAGATTACAATGAGCAGTTCTTC. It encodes CAIRPGDYNEQFF.

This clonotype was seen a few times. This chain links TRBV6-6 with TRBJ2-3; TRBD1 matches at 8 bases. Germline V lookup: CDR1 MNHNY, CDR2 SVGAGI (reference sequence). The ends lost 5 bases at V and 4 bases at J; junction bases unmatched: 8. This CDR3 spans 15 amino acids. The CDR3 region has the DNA TGTGCCAGCAGTCCCTTCTCAGGGGGCGCAGATACGCAGTATTTT. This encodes CASSPFSGGADTQYF.

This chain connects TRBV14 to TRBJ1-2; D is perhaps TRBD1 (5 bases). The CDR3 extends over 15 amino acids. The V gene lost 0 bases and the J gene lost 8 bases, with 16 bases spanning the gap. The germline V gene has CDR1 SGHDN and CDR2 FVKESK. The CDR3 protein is CASSQEGEPGRGYTF. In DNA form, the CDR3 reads TGTGCCAGCAGCCAAGAAGGGGAACCGGGTAGAGGCTACACCTTC.

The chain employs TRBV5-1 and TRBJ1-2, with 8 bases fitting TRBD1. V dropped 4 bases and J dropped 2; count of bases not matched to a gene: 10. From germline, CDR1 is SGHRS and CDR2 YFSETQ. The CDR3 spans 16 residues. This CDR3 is CASSIDRGQINYGYTF. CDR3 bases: TGCGCCAGCAGCATCGACAGGGGACAAATAAACTATGGCTACACCTTC.

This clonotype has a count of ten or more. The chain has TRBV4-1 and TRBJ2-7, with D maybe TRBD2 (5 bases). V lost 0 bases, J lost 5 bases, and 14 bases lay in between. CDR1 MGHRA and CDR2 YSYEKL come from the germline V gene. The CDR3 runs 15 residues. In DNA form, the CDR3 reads TGCGCCAGCAGCCAAGATCCAGAGAGGAGGCACGAGCAGTACTTC. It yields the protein CASSQDPERRHEQYF.

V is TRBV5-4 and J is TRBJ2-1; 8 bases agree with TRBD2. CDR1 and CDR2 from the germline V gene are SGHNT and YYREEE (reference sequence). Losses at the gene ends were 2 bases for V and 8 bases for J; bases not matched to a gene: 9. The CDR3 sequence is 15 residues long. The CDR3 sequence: CASSFFGGAVYEQFF. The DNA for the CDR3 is TGTGCCAGCAGCTTTTTCGGGGGGGCCGTCTATGAGCAGTTCTTC.

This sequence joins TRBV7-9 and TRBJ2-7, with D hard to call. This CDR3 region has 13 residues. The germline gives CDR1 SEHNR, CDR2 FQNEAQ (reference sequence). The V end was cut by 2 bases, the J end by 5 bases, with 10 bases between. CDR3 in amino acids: CASSLRARDEQYF. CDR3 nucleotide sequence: TGTGCCAGCAGCTTACGGGCCCGAGACGAGCAGTACTTC. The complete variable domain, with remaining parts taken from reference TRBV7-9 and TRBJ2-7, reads DTGVSQNPRHKITKRGQNVTFRCDPISEHNRLYWYRQTLGQGPEFLTYFQNEAQLEKSRLLSDRFSAERPKGSFSTLEIQRTEQGDSAMYLCASSLRARDEQYFGPGTRLTVT.

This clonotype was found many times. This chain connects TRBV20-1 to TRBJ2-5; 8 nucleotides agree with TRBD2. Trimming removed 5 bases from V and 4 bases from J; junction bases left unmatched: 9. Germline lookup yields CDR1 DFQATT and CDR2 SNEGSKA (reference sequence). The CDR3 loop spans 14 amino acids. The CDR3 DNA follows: TGCAGTGCTCTACGGGGGGGGAGACGAGAGACCCAGTACTTC. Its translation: CSALRGGRRETQYF.

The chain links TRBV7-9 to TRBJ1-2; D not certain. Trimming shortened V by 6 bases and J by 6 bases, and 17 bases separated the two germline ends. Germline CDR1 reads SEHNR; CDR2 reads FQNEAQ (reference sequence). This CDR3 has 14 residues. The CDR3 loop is CASSYAGGYHGYTF. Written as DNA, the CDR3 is TGTGCCAGCAGTTACGCAGGTGGCTATCATGGCTACACCTTC.

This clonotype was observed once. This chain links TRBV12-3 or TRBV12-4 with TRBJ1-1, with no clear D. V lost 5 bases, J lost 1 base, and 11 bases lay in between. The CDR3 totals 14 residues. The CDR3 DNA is TGTGCCAGCAGTCCGGCCGAGGGGAACACTGAAGCTTTCTTT. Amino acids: CASSPAEGNTEAFF.

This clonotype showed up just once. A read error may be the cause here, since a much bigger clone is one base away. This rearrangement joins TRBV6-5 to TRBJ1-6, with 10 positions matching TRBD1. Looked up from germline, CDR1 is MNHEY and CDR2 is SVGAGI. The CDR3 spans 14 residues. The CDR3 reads CASSWDRGNSHLHF. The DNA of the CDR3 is TGTGCCAGCAGTTGGGACAGGGGTAATTCACACCTCCACTTT.

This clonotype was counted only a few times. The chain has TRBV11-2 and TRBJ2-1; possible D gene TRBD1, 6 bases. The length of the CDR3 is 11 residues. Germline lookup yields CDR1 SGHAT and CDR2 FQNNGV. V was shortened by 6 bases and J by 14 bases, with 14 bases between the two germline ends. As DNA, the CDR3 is TGTGCCAGCAGTCCCGGGACAAAGGAGTTCTTC. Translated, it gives CASSPGTKEFF.